This is a list of T cell receptor beta chains from one sample in a study of graft-versus-host responses after intestinal transplantation. Assay: immunoSEQ multiplex PCR; the TCRdb copy retains only in-frame clones and omits some. There are roughly 70,000 clones in the sample; over 75% occur only once, and 0.39% lies in the top ten. These receptors have no known antigen. The material sequenced was unstimulated CD4+ T cells sorted from spleen or lymph node cells, taken before transplant. These receptors were taken from a human donor who was the organ donor for an intestinal transplant. Both conserved end residues are part of each CDR3. A D gene is named only where the DNA matches it firmly. The size field is filled for only some rows; it gives once, few, many or a size class.

D gene: NA
J gene: TRBJ1-5
V gene: TRBV10-3
clone size: NA
CDR3 DNA: TGTGCCGTATTCCGTGTCGGGGGGCTAAGCAATCAGCCCCAGCATTTT
CDR3 protein: CAVFRVGGLSNQPQHF

D gene: TRBD2
J gene: TRBJ2-3
V gene: TRBV5-1
clone size: NA
CDR3 DNA: TGCGCCAGCCGGGGGAGCGGGGGCCTCACAGATACGCAGTATTTT
CDR3 protein: CASRGSGGLTDTQYF

D gene: NA
J gene: TRBJ1-2
V gene: TRBV5-6
clone size: NA
CDR3 DNA: TGTGCCAGCAGCTTTGGGAGCTATGGCTACACCTTC
CDR3 protein: CASSFGSYGYTF

D gene: NA
J gene: TRBJ1-4
V gene: TRBV28
clone size: few
CDR3 DNA: TGTGCCAGCAGTTATCGGTCAGGCGCTCGGGGAGGTGAAAAACTGTTTTTT
CDR3 protein: CASSYRSGARGGEKLFF

D gene: NA
J gene: TRBJ2-1
V gene: TRBV28
clone size: once
CDR3 DNA: TGTGCCAGCACCAACACCATATCCAATGAGCAGTTCTTC
CDR3 protein: CASTNTISNEQFF

D gene: NA
J gene: TRBJ1-1
V gene: TRBV6-5
clone size: NA
CDR3 DNA: TGTGCCAGCAGTGAACAGGGCTACACTGAAGCTTTCTTT
CDR3 protein: CASSEQGYTEAFF

D gene: NA
J gene: TRBJ1-1
V gene: TRBV29-1
clone size: NA
CDR3 DNA: TGCAGCGCCCCCGGTCAGGGCCGCACTGAAGCTTTCTTT
CDR3 protein: CSAPGQGRTEAFF

D gene: TRBD1
J gene: TRBJ1-2
V gene: TRBV19
clone size: few
CDR3 DNA: TGTGCCAGTAGTACGATCCACACAGGGGTTCACGGCTACACCTTC
CDR3 protein: CASSTIHTGVHGYTF

D gene: TRBD1
J gene: TRBJ1-5
V gene: TRBV18
clone size: NA
CDR3 DNA: TGTGCCAGCTCACCAAGGGACAGGGGACGATATAGCAATCAGCCCCAGCATTTT
CDR3 protein: CASSPRDRGRYSNQPQHF

D gene: NA
J gene: TRBJ2-5
V gene: TRBV19
clone size: NA
CDR3 DNA: TGTGCCAGTAGTATTATGGAGACCCAGTACTTC
CDR3 protein: CASSIMETQYF

D gene: TRBD2
J gene: TRBJ2-3
V gene: TRBV7-9
clone size: NA
CDR3 DNA: TGTGCCAGCAGCTCAAGCGGGGGCATTGGCACAGATACGCAGTATTTT
CDR3 protein: CASSSSGGIGTDTQYF

D gene: NA
J gene: TRBJ2-1
V gene: TRBV9
clone size: NA
CDR3 DNA: TGTGCCAGCAGCGTAGGATGGGAGGGGGGGTTGGATGAGCAGTTCTTC
CDR3 protein: CASSVGWEGGLDEQFF

D gene: NA
J gene: TRBJ2-1
V gene: TRBV4-1
clone size: once
CDR3 DNA: TGCGCCAGCAGCCCCAAACCGGGACTCCTCTACAATGAGCAGTTCTTC
CDR3 protein: CASSPKPGLLYNEQFF

D gene: TRBD2
J gene: TRBJ2-2
V gene: TRBV5-1
clone size: NA
CDR3 DNA: TGCGCCAGCAGCCATACTAGCGGTGTTACCGGGGAGCTGTTTTTT
CDR3 protein: CASSHTSGVTGELFF

D gene: TRBD2
J gene: TRBJ2-1
V gene: TRBV5-1
clone size: NA
CDR3 DNA: TGCGCCAGCAACCCGGGCGGGACTAGCGGGGTTGAGCAGTTCTTC
CDR3 protein: CASNPGGTSGVEQFF

D gene: TRBD1
J gene: TRBJ1-1
V gene: TRBV2
clone size: NA
CDR3 DNA: TGTGCCAGCAGCGGACAGGGAACGGTTGCTGAAGCTTTCTTT
CDR3 protein: CASSGQGTVAEAFF

D gene: TRBD2
J gene: TRBJ2-5
V gene: TRBV7-2
clone size: few
CDR3 DNA: TGTGCCAGCAGCTTACTAGCGGCGGAGACCCAGTACTTC
CDR3 protein: CASSLLAAETQYF

D gene: NA
J gene: TRBJ2-1
V gene: TRBV5-1
clone size: NA
CDR3 DNA: TGCGCCAGCAGCCCCTGGGGGGCAGGGGGCTCCTACAATGAGCAGTTCTTC
CDR3 protein: CASSPWGAGGSYNEQFF

D gene: NA
J gene: TRBJ1-5
V gene: TRBV5-7
clone size: NA
CDR3 DNA: TGTGCCAGCAGCTCCAGGGGTTTTAGCAATCAGCCCCAGCATTTT
CDR3 protein: CASSSRGFSNQPQHF

D gene: NA
J gene: TRBJ1-5
V gene: TRBV7-9
clone size: NA
CDR3 DNA: TGTGCCAGCAGCACCGACAGGTCGGCGGTTCAGCCCCAGCATTTT
CDR3 protein: CASSTDRSAVQPQHF

D gene: TRBD1
J gene: TRBJ1-6
V gene: TRBV4-1
clone size: NA
CDR3 DNA: TGCGCCAGCAGCCGCTTACAGGGGGCGCAAGGTTCACCCCTCCACTTT
CDR3 protein: CASSRLQGAQGSPLHF

D gene: NA
J gene: TRBJ1-4
V gene: TRBV7-2
clone size: few
CDR3 DNA: TGTGCCAGCAGCTTAGCAACTGGCCCCAGGGGAAAACTGTTTTTT
CDR3 protein: CASSLATGPRGKLFF

D gene: NA
J gene: TRBJ1-1
V gene: TRBV7-2
clone size: NA
CDR3 DNA: TGTGCCAGCAGCTTTGTACGACAAGCTGAAGCTTTCTTT
CDR3 protein: CASSFVRQAEAFF

D gene: TRBD2
J gene: TRBJ2-1
V gene: TRBV5-1
clone size: NA
CDR3 DNA: TGCGCCAGCTTCCGCGGGTGGTTAGGCGGGGGATACAATGAGCAGTTCTTC
CDR3 protein: CASFRGWLGGGYNEQFF

D gene: TRBD2
J gene: TRBJ2-5
V gene: TRBV7-2
clone size: NA
CDR3 DNA: TGTGCCAGCAGCTTACGGGGGGGGCCGGGGGAGACCCAGTACTTC
CDR3 protein: CASSLRGGPGETQYF

D gene: NA
J gene: TRBJ2-2
V gene: TRBV29-1
clone size: NA
CDR3 DNA: TGCAGCGTTGGGTCAGGGGCACGCGCCGGGGAGCTGTTTTTT
CDR3 protein: CSVGSGARAGELFF

D gene: TRBD1
J gene: TRBJ2-6
V gene: TRBV28
clone size: NA
CDR3 DNA: TGTGCCAGCAGGGACAGGGCCTTCTCTGGGGCCAACGTCCTGACTTTC
CDR3 protein: CASRDRAFSGANVLTF

D gene: NA
J gene: TRBJ2-5
V gene: TRBV15
clone size: NA
CDR3 DNA: TGTGCCACCAGAAAACAGGGAGAGACCCAGTACTTC
CDR3 protein: CATRKQGETQYF